This TCR beta chain was obtained from a study of blood T cell repertoires in COVID-19. Across the study: Some COVID-19 samples were acute and others convalescent; all came from the United States, Italy and Spain.

Only in-frame clones appear in the TCRdb table, and some are missing; sequencing was by immunoSEQ multiplex PCR. Of roughly 90,000 clones in the sample, about nine tenths were seen once. This clone came up a few times. CDR3 length equals 16 residues. The V and J ends lost 8 bases and 2 bases, in that order; junction bases with no gene match: 11. Germline CDR1 SGHTA, CDR2 FQGTGA. The receptor was isolated from a man aged 45 to 65 with acute or convalescent COVID-19. The rearrangement links TRBV7-3 to TRBJ2-2; 7 bases line up with TRBD2. Sample: peripheral blood. The CDR3 reads CASGKGGPLNTGELFF. The CDR3 DNA reads TGTGCCAGCGGGAAGGGAGGGCCCCTCAACACCGGGGAGCTGTTTTTT.